This paragraph covers one TCR beta chain sequence. The antigen remains undetermined. Indicated time point: pre-sensitization, week 0. Treatment here: therapeutic diphenylcyclopropenone sensitization with weekly scalp DPC. Attachment of unique molecular identifiers to individual cDNA molecules was performed in the library. TCRdb passed the RACE reads through MiXCR, listing each CDR3 protein once. Of about 80,000 distinct CDR3 sequences listed, 14% are singletons. The data were obtained in a study of human T cells and chemical hapten exposure. Study outcomes and limitations: Versus controls, expanded TCRs had significantly more large CDR3 similarity clusters.

V lost 6 bases and J 3 bases, leaving 17 bases between the germline ends. Germline CDR1 and CDR2: KGHSH and LQKENI. There are 16 residues in the CDR3. The chain couples TRBV18 to TRBJ2-2; D is tentatively TRBD1 or TRBD2 (5 bases each). The source material was whole blood, sampled in connection with sensitization to the hapten diphenylcyclopropenone (DPC). The receptor comes from a woman aged 45-65 years with alopecia areata. Some clones in this sample may be carry-over from other donors' samples. The CDR3 loop is CASSSQGASDTGELFF. The DNA of the CDR3 is TGTGCCAGCTCCAGTCAGGGAGCATCGGACACCGGGGAGCTGTTTTTT.